This note documents a single TCR beta chain sequence. Its binding antigen is unknown. No base quality values were provided; no much bigger clone lies one nucleotide off. This record comes from a study of tumour-infiltrating T cells in Burkitt lymphoma (dated by TCRdb to 2019 to 2021). General notes on the study: Clinical outcome was correlated with TCR repertoire data, and overall and progression-free survival were found to be predicted by productive clonality independently of established prognosticators, including age at diagnosis.

Libraries were constructed by the immunoSEQ multiplex PCR assay. TCRdb retrieved this table from immuneACCESS and kept in-frame rearrangements only. Not all clones are present; in checked studies, unresolved V genes account for under half, and no reason is known for the remainder. This sample comprises some 4,300 clones, roughly 17% of them detected only once. The top ten hold roughly 13% of the sample. The germline V gene specifies SGHAT as CDR1 and FQNNGV as CDR2. V ends up 5 bases short and J 12 bases short, with an unmatched junction base count of 6. Including the terminal cysteine and phenylalanine, the CDR3 comprises 11 residues. The retained sequence is limited to the CDR3, 33 bases, with the frame set at the first base.

The sample taken for sequencing was tumor tissue. The TCR comes from a human donor with diffuse large B-cell lymphoma. Some clones in this sample may be carry-over from other donors' samples. This sequence uses TRBV11-2 and TRBJ2-5, with 7 central nucleotides matching TRBD1. This receptor carries the CDR3 CASSAFGQEYF. DNA sequence: TGTGCCAGCAGCGCTTTCGGACAGGAGTACTTC.